This TCR beta chain originates from a study of T cell responses to AZD1222 COVID-19 vaccine. On this clone itself: Its antigen is as yet unknown.

Study conclusions and caveats: Seropositivity was recorded at baseline in only a handful of AZD1222 recipients. Within unmutated variant regions lay the reported targets of nearly half of spike-specific TCRs.

Germline V CDR1 and CDR2: MDHEN, SYDVKM. This CDR3 spans 12 amino acids. Between the trimmed V and J ends, which lost 6 bases and 2 bases, there was a span of 7 bases. The repertoire was sequenced with immunoSEQ multiplex PCR; TCRdb's copy has only in-frame clones and lacks some. The table includes 120,000 or so clones, roughly 92% detected once. This receptor was taken from an adult in good health. The material was peripheral blood, obtained on day 0 of AZD1222 vaccination. This chain uses TRBV28 with TRBJ1-2; D not resolved. The chain's CDR3 is CASSERNYGYTF. Here the CDR3 DNA reads TGTGCCAGCAGCGAGAGGAACTATGGCTACACCTTC.